These 10 T cell receptor beta chains originate from one sample sequenced in a study of identical twins. TCRdb independently ran MiXCR on the 5' RACE reads; one entry per CDR3 protein. The data show about 470,000 distinct CDR3 sequences, 20% to 25% seen once. This sample was shared with a second study, whose subject was T cells expressing NK-cell markers.

Sequenced input: CD4+ T cells sorted from blood. Source of these receptors: a woman aged 18-29 years in good health.

The chain couples TRBV10-2 to TRBJ2-3, with D unclear. The V end was cut by 8 bases, the J end by 1 base, with 10 bases between. This CDR3 contains 13 residues. Germline values: CDR1 WSHSY, CDR2 SAAADI. The CDR3 here is CASGPTRTDTQYF. The CDR3 bases are TGCGCCAGCGGACCAACCCGCACAGATACGCAGTATTTT.

The chain is built from TRBV18 and TRBJ1-2, with a possible D match to TRBD1 (6 bases). V lost 5 bases, J lost 8 bases, and 9 bases lay in between. This CDR3 comprises 11 residues. Germline V gives CDR1 KGHSH, CDR2 LQKENI. The CDR3 sequence: CASSGDRGYTF. CDR3 DNA sequence: TGTGCCAGCTCAGGAGACAGGGGCTACACCTTC.

V gene TRBV6-1 combines with J gene TRBJ2-2; D gene unclear. The CDR3 runs 14 residues. Germline V lookup: CDR1 MNHNS, CDR2 SASEGT. The V end was cut by 6 bases, the J end by 4 bases, with 12 bases between. The CDR3 is CASSRLMSTGELFF. CDR3 in DNA: TGTGCCAGCAGCCGACTTATGAGCACCGGGGAGCTGTTTTTT.

The chain has TRBV27 and TRBJ1-1; TRBD1 might be the D (5 bases). The CDR3 loop spans 15 amino acids. The germline V gene has CDR1 MNHEY and CDR2 SMNVEV (reference sequence). The V end was cut by 2 bases, the J end by 5 bases, with 15 bases between. CDR3 amino acids: CASSLVFKGRTEAFF. CDR3 sequence (DNA): TGTGCCAGCAGTTTAGTCTTTAAGGGGAGAACTGAAGCTTTCTTT.

This clonotype came up a few times. The V call is TRBV12-3 or TRBV12-4, the J call TRBJ1-1; TRBD1 matches 7 bases. V lost 6 bases and J lost 7; bases outside the gene matches: 11. CDR3 length: 14 residues. CDR3 region: CASRRRQGEGEAFF. The CDR3 DNA is TGTGCCAGCAGGCGCCGACAGGGCGAAGGTGAAGCTTTCTTT.

In its sample, this clonotype was seen a few times. The chain links TRBV5-1 to TRBJ2-2, with D maybe TRBD2 (6 bases). V lost 4 bases and J 6 bases, leaving 22 bases between the germline ends. Germline V lookup: CDR1 SGHRS, CDR2 YFSETQ. The CDR3 consists of 17 residues. CDR3 protein: CASSTRLEAFVAGELFF. The CDR3, as DNA: TGCGCCAGCAGCACTAGACTAGAGGCCTTTGTAGCCGGGGAGCTGTTTTTT.

The rearrangement joins TRBV6-2 or TRBV6-3 to TRBJ1-1; no definite D call. Germline V CDR1 and CDR2: MNHEY, SVGEGT. The CDR3 spans 12 residues. Deletions cut 4 bases from V and 7 bases from J, with 10 bases between. The CDR3 loop reads CASSSTVVEAFF. In nucleotides, the CDR3 is TGTGCCAGCAGTTCGACGGTTGTTGAAGCTTTCTTT.

The chain carries TRBV20-1 and TRBJ1-5; D remains ambiguous. Deletions cut 0 bases from V and 2 bases from J, with 8 bases between. CDR1 and CDR2 (germline): DFQATT, SNEGSKA (reference sequence). The CDR3 is 14 residues long. Here the CDR3 DNA reads TGCAGTGCTAGAGATCGTCTAGGCAATCAGCCCCAGCATTTT. It translates to CSARDRLGNQPQHF.

The V and J genes are TRBV7-2 and TRBJ2-3, with D possibly being TRBD2 (5 bases). V lost 8 bases and J 0 bases, leaving 15 bases between the germline ends. Germline CDR1 and CDR2: SGHTA and FQGNSA. The CDR3 has 15 residues. The CDR3 nucleotides read TGTGCCAGCGGCTGGGCTAGCCCCAGCACAGATACGCAGTATTTT. It translates to CASGWASPSTDTQYF.

The chain has TRBV5-1 and TRBJ1-2; D not resolved. The CDR3 runs to 15 residues. Looked up from germline, CDR1 is SGHRS and CDR2 is YFSETQ. Trimming pared 0 bases from V and 8 bases from J, leaving 17 bases between. The CDR3 protein is CASSLGVTMAAGYTF. CDR3 nucleotides: TGCGCCAGCAGCTTGGGGGTGACAATGGCGGCGGGCTACACCTTC.